The source of this TCR beta chain is a study of T cell clonotyping in hematopoietic cell transplantation. Study conclusions and caveats: After transplant, recipient diversity fell while pathologically expanded clonotypes grew through day 180.

Germline loops: CDR1 SGHVS, CDR2 FQNEAQ. This CDR3 is 15 amino acids long. The ends lost 4 bases at V and 9 bases at J; junction bases unmatched: 7. Comment on this clone: Its antigen remains unidentified.

Libraries were prepared by immunoSEQ multiplex PCR; TCRdb keeps only in-frame clonotypes and omits some of them. The sample lists fewer than 5,000 clones, 15% to 20% occurring once. The TCR sequence derives from a young adult male patient who had an allogeneic stem cell transplant, so the T cells may come from the graft donor. Some clones in this sample may be carry-over from other donors' samples. The specimen was PBMCs, collected 180 days after allogeneic stem cell transplant. The chain couples TRBV7-8 to TRBJ1-6, with 9 bases identical to TRBD1. The CDR3 sequence: CASSSPDRGISPLHF. As DNA, the CDR3 is TGTGCCAGCAGCTCACCAGACAGGGGGATTTCACCCCTCCACTTT.